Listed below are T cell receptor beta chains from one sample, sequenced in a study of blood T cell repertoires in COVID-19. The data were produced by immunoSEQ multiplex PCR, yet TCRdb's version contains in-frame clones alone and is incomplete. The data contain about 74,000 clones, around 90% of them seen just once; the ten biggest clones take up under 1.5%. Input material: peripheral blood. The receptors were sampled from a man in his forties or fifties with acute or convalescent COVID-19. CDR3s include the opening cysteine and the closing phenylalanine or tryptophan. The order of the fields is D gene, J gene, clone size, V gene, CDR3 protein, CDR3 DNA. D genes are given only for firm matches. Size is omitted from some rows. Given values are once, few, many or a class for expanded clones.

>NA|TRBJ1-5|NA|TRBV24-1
CATSDPTGGEQPQHF
TGTGCCACCAGTGATCCCACAGGTGGAGAACAGCCCCAGCATTTT
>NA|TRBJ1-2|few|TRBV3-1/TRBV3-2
CASSQAGILYGYTF
TGTGCCAGCAGCCAAGCCGGTATCCTCTATGGCTACACCTTC
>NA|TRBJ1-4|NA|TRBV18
CASSPAGIATNEKLFF
TGTGCCAGCTCACCTGCGGGGATTGCAACTAATGAAAAACTGTTTTTT
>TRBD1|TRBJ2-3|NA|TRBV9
CASSDGTGSTDTQYF
TGTGCCAGCAGCGATGGGACAGGGAGCACAGATACGCAGTATTTT
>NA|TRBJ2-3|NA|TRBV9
CASSSPGLGGPDTQYF
TGTGCCAGCAGCTCACCGGGACTAGGGGGCCCAGATACGCAGTATTTT
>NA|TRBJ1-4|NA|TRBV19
CASTMREKLFF
TGTGCCAGTACCATGAGAGAAAAACTGTTTTTT
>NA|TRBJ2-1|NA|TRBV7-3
CASSLAPSSYNEQFF
TGTGCCAGCAGCTTAGCGCCGAGCTCCTACAATGAGCAGTTCTTC
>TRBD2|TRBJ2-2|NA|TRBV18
CASSPRTSDTGELFF
TGTGCCAGCTCACCAAGGACTAGCGACACCGGGGAGCTGTTTTTT
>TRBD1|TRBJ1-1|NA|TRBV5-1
CASSIRDSLTEAFF
TGCGCCAGCAGCATACGGGACAGCCTCACTGAAGCTTTCTTT
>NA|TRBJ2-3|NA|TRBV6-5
CASSRDRLSTDTQYF
TGTGCCAGCAGCCGAGACAGGCTCTCCACAGATACGCAGTATTTT
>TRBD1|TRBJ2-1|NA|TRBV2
CASSEGTGTNEQFF
TGTGCCAGCAGTGAGGGGACAGGGACCAATGAGCAGTTCTTC